These T cell receptor beta chains were read from a single sample in a study of CD8 T cells in ankylosing spondylitis. TCRdb re-analysed the 5' RACE reads in MiXCR, keeping a single row per CDR3 protein. The table shows around 770,000 distinct CDR3 sequences, with 12% occurring only once. Sequenced: blood, either unsorted or a sorted T cell fraction (not recorded which). These receptors were collected from a male donor with ankylosing spondylitis. Both conserved end residues are part of each CDR3. Each record gives: D gene, V gene, J gene, CDR3 protein. A D gene is named only where the DNA matches it firmly.

-	TRBV20-1	TRBJ1-5	CSARDRGQPQHF
-	TRBV30	TRBJ1-5	CAWADISNQPQHF
-	TRBV12-3/TRBV12-4	TRBJ1-2	CASSFRPRGYTF
-	TRBV7-2	TRBJ2-2	CASSLLGRANTGELFF
-	TRBV7-2	TRBJ1-1	CASSFSGSNTEAFF
TRBD2	TRBV20-1	TRBJ2-3	CSAQGILAGATDTQYF
-	TRBV10-3	TRBJ1-1	CAISESIGVTEAFF
-	TRBV10-3	TRBJ2-5	CAISAPSAGGETQYF
-	TRBV12-3/TRBV12-4	TRBJ1-2	CASGRDTNYGYTF
-	TRBV24-1	TRBJ2-3	CATSDSRVDTDTQYF
-	TRBV18	TRBJ1-1	CASSSLIGEAFF
-	TRBV7-2	TRBJ2-3	CASSLARSTDTQYF
-	TRBV20-1	TRBJ2-1	CSALQGTVSYNEQFF
TRBD2	TRBV5-4	TRBJ2-2	CASSRTSGSANTGELFF
-	TRBV20-1	TRBJ2-7	CSASSRQEQYF
-	TRBV6-6	TRBJ2-7	CALGGPSYEQYF
TRBD2	TRBV4-2	TRBJ2-3	CASSQETGLAGSTDTQYF
-	TRBV6-2/TRBV6-3	TRBJ2-7	CASSSNILSYEQYF
TRBD1	TRBV25-1	TRBJ1-1	CATRGQGWDAEAFF
-	TRBV5-5	TRBJ2-1	CASTLGATGIMRKFF
TRBD1	TRBV29-1	TRBJ2-5	CSEGAYRGETQYF
TRBD2	TRBV10-3	TRBJ2-1	CAISESGGSSYNEQFF
-	TRBV7-2	TRBJ1-5	CASSLARDGNQPQHF
TRBD1	TRBV2	TRBJ2-5	CASPRDRGETQYF
-	TRBV12-3/TRBV12-4	TRBJ2-5	CASSLRRGDQETQYF
TRBD1	TRBV24-1	TRBJ2-2	CATSDHRTGDTGELFF
-	TRBV5-1	TRBJ2-7	CASSLEAGKLLEQYF
TRBD1	TRBV20-1	TRBJ2-7	CSAISPGTGSYEQYF
TRBD1	TRBV28	TRBJ1-4	CASSAGGEANEKLFF
-	TRBV7-9	TRBJ1-1	CASSSTLGTEAFF
-	TRBV11-2	TRBJ1-1	CASSTWTDLNTEAFF
TRBD2	TRBV5-1	TRBJ2-3	CASSLGLAGAQTDTQYF
-	TRBV5-5	TRBJ1-5	CASSLPDLSNQPQHF
TRBD2	TRBV5-1	TRBJ2-5	CASSKLRDAGGQETQYF
-	TRBV6-1	TRBJ2-7	CASRRTLSSYEQYF
TRBD2	TRBV5-1	TRBJ2-3	CASSLLVSGGTDTQYF
-	TRBV18	TRBJ2-7	CASSPFSRPSYEQYF
TRBD1	TRBV7-2	TRBJ1-4	CASSGQGQPNEKLFF
-	TRBV5-1	TRBJ1-1	CASSLVGGVDTEAFF
-	TRBV11-3	TRBJ2-7	CASSLRYGGRSYEQYF
-	TRBV20-1	TRBJ2-1	CSARDLSREFTDNEQFF
-	TRBV27	TRBJ1-1	CASSLHDGNTEAFF
TRBD1	TRBV6-1	TRBJ1-1	CASKWDRVGTEAFF
TRBD1	TRBV20-1	TRBJ1-4	CSARGQGFEKLFF
-	TRBV28	TRBJ2-5	CASSFWEKETQYF
-	TRBV5-1	TRBJ2-3	CASSHGTPFTDTQYF
-	TRBV7-9	TRBJ2-7	CASSPQGPKQYF
-	TRBV7-9	TRBJ2-7	CASSSISGTPRPEQYF
TRBD1	TRBV5-1	TRBJ1-6	CASSQGQVNSPLHF